Shown below are 5 T cell receptor beta chains from a single sample sequenced in a study of blood T cell repertoires in COVID-19. TCRdb keeps only in-frame clones here, not all; method: immunoSEQ multiplex PCR. The table shows some 120,000 clones, with around 83% occurring only once. Input material: peripheral blood. The receptors here all came from a human donor in a cohort sampled during active COVID-19.

The rearrangement joins TRBV27 to TRBJ1-5, with unresolved D. CDR3 size: 11 residues. From germline, CDR1 is MNHEY and CDR2 SMNVEV (reference sequence). Between the trimmed V and J ends, which lost 8 bases and 6 bases, there was a span of 8 bases. CDR3 sequence: CASLPRQPQHF. The CDR3 nucleotides are TGTGCCAGCCTCCCCCGTCAGCCCCAGCATTTT.

The chain joins TRBV4-3 to TRBJ1-3; D is undetermined. Germline CDR1 is LGHNA and CDR2 is YSLEER. This CDR3 region has 19 residues. The ends were cut back, 0 bases at V and 0 bases at J, with 18 bases in the middle. The CDR3 nucleotides read TGCGCCAGCAGCCAAGATCCCCCTCAGGCGACGAGCTCTGGAAACACCATATATTTT. It specifies CASSQDPPQATSSGNTIYF.

This chain links TRBV5-1 with TRBJ2-5, with 13 bases that match TRBD2. Germline CDR1 SGHRS, CDR2 YFSETQ. The CDR3 is 16 amino acids. The V and J ends lost 5 bases and 4 bases, in that order; junction bases with no gene match: 8. CDR3: CASSIGLAGEGETQYF. The CDR3 DNA reads as TGCGCCAGCAGTATCGGACTAGCGGGGGAGGGAGAGACCCAGTACTTC.

The chain joins TRBV19 to TRBJ2-2; TRBD2 matches 8 bases. The junction had 9 bases not matched to a gene; V was cut back by 6 bases and J by 0 bases. Germline assignment: CDR1 LNHDA and CDR2 SQIVND (reference sequence). This CDR3 is 17 amino acids long. The CDR3 DNA follows: TGTGCCAGTAGACCGAAGAGTAGCGGGACGAACACCGGGGAGCTGTTTTTT. Translation: CASRPKSSGTNTGELFF.

The chain uses TRBV7-8 and TRBJ1-2, with 9 positions matching TRBD1. Unmatched junction bases numbered 6, after V lost 5 bases and J lost 8 bases. Germline lookup yields CDR1 SGHVS and CDR2 FQNEAQ. There are 13 residues in the CDR3. In DNA form, the CDR3 reads TGTGCCAGCAGCCCCCTAGACAGGGGGGGCTACACCTTC. This gives the protein CASSPLDRGGYTF.